The clone carrying this T cell receptor (beta chain) occurred a few times. The antigen remains unidentified. These data are taken from a study of cytomegalovirus exposure and HLA in healthy donors. Study context: Researchers previously reported finding fewer than 140 million unique TCR beta sequences from roughly 170 million T cells. Study results and caveats: Altogether, 150 or so TCR beta chains were recorded as cytomegalovirus-associated. Prediction of most subjects' HLA-A and HLA-B alleles by TCR beta sequences was reportedly accurate. Later analysis revealed greater clonal expansion in HLA-associated TCR beta chains than in equally common others.

The germline gives CDR1 MGHDK, CDR2 SYGVNS. The germline V and J ends were trimmed by 5 bases and 8 bases, with 15 bases remaining between them. This CDR3 spans 13 amino acids. 60 Vbeta and 13 Jbeta primers were used in PCR. The table came from immunoSEQ multiplex PCR; TCRdb's copy has only in-frame clones and leaves some out. The sample has over 100,000 clones; roughly 73% are singletons. The sample consisted of PBMCs. This sequence originates from a woman aged 25 to 39 in good health and CMV-seronegative. The chain joins TRBV25-1 to TRBJ1-2; the D is unclear. CDR3 in DNA: TGTGCCAGCAGTTTAGCAGGAAGCGGCGGCTACACCTTC. It yields the protein CASSLAGSGGYTF.